Each of the 18 T cell receptor beta chains below was sequenced from the same sample in a study of blood T cell repertoires in COVID-19. The method was immunoSEQ multiplex PCR; TCRdb's version includes in-frame clones alone and lacks a portion of them. The table has roughly 70,000 clones, 85% to 90% seen once. Sequenced material: peripheral blood. The origin of the receptors is a human donor in a cohort sampled during active COVID-19.

This chain joins TRBV2 and TRBJ2-5, with D unclear. This CDR3 is built from 13 residues. V was shortened by 2 bases and J by 7 bases, with 11 bases between the two germline ends. Germline V gene data show CDR1 as SNHLY and CDR2 as FYNNEI. For the CDR3, the DNA is TGTGCCAGCAGTGAATCCCAGAATCCGACCCAGTACTTC. Translation: CASSESQNPTQYF. Looking up the rest from reference TRBV2 and TRBJ2-5 gives the full variable domain: EPEVTQTPSHQVTQMGQEVILRCVPISNHLYFYWYRQILGQKVEFLVSFYNNEISEKSEIFDDQFSVERPDGSNFTLKIRSTKLEDSAMYFCASSESQNPTQYFGPGTRLLVL.

The V and J genes are TRBV18 and TRBJ2-5; D is uncertain. V shed 0 bases and J shed 5 bases, with 4 bases lying between them. Germline CDR1 is KGHSH and CDR2 is LQKENI. The CDR3 extends over 12 amino acids. The DNA of the CDR3 is TGTGCCAGCTCACCACCGAGGGAGACCCAGTACTTC. It specifies CASSPPRETQYF. The full variable domain, rest sourced from reference TRBV18 and TRBJ2-5, is NAGVMQNPRHLVRRRGQEARLRCSPMKGHSHVYWYRQLPEEGLKFMVYLQKENIIDESGMPKERFSAEFPKEGPSILRIQQVVRGDSAAYFCASSPPRETQYFGPGTRLLVL.

The rearrangement joins TRBV10-3 to TRBJ2-3; D remains ambiguous. Germline lookup yields CDR1 ENHRY and CDR2 SYGVKD. This CDR3 spans 13 amino acids. V lost 6 bases to trimming and J lost 1 base, with 8 bases between them. CDR3 DNA: TGTGCCATCAGGGCGGCGGGCACAGATACGCAGTATTTT. Translation: CAIRAAGTDTQYF.

The J gene is TRBJ1-6, the V gene TRBV6-5, with a possible D match to TRBD1 (6 bases). V gave up 0 bases and J gave up 8 bases, with 11 bases separating them. Germline CDR1 and CDR2: MNHEY and SVGAGI. The CDR3 runs to 15 residues. The CDR3 DNA reads as TGTGCCAGCAGTTACTCTTGGGACAAATATTCACCCCTCCACTTT. As protein: CASSYSWDKYSPLHF.

V and J are TRBV3-1 (or the pseudogene TRBV3-2) and TRBJ2-3, with a possible D match to TRBD2 (6 bases). The CDR3 runs to 14 residues. The V end lost 4 bases, the J end lost 3 bases, and 11 bases lay between the germline ends. Germline lookup yields CDR1 LGHDT and CDR2 YNNKEL (reference sequence). This chain's CDR3 is CASSPGRETDTQYF. The CDR3 DNA is TGTGCCAGCAGCCCGGGCCGGGAGACAGATACGCAGTATTTT.

This clone was seen a few times. J is TRBJ1-2 and V is TRBV27, with 10 bases that match TRBD1. CDR1 and CDR2 from the germline V gene are MNHEY and SMNVEV (reference sequence). CDR3 length equals 16 residues. The V and J ends lost 5 bases and 0 bases, in that order; junction bases with no gene match: 6. CDR3 loop: CASSARQGAPNYGYTF. The CDR3 region has the DNA TGTGCCAGCAGTGCCCGACAGGGGGCTCCTAACTATGGCTACACCTTC.

The chain combines TRBV13 with TRBJ2-3, with D perhaps matching TRBD1 (5 bases). The CDR3 loop spans 15 amino acids. Trimming removed 5 bases from V and 0 bases from J, with 12 bases in between. Germline CDR1 is PRHDT and CDR2 is FYEKMQ (reference sequence). CDR3 sequence (DNA): TGTGCCAGCAGCGCCCGACAGACAAGCACAGATACGCAGTATTTT. As protein: CASSARQTSTDTQYF. Complete variable domain (other parts from reference TRBV13 and TRBJ2-3): AAGVIQSPRHLIKEKRETATLKCYPIPRHDTVYWYQQGPGQDPQFLISFYEKMQSDKGSIPDRFSAQQFSDYHSELNMSSLELGDSALYFCASSARQTSTDTQYFGPGTRLTVL.

This chain joins TRBV6-5 and TRBJ1-4; tentative D call: TRBD1 (5 bases). CDR3 length: 13 residues. Between the trimmed V and J ends, which lost 6 bases and 4 bases, there was a span of 9 bases. Per the germline V gene, CDR1 is MNHEY and CDR2 is SVGAGI. The CDR3 sequence: CASRDSVNEKLFF. CDR3 in DNA: TGTGCCAGCAGAGACAGCGTTAATGAAAAACTGTTTTTT.

The chain uses TRBV9 and TRBJ2-2, with 16 positions matching TRBD2. Trimming at V came to 4 bases and at J to 4 bases, leaving 7 bases not matched to a gene. The germline CDR1 and CDR2 sequences are SGDLS and YYNGEE. The CDR3 contains 18 residues. The CDR3 region is CASSKGLAGGKGTGELFF. CDR3 DNA sequence: TGTGCCAGCAGCAAGGGACTAGCGGGAGGGAAGGGCACCGGGGAGCTGTTTTTT.

The chain uses TRBV4-1 and TRBJ2-3; no reliable D call. There are 16 residues in the CDR3. The germline gives CDR1 MGHRA, CDR2 YSYEKL. Trimming stripped 0 bases from V and 0 bases from J, with 10 bases between. This chain's CDR3 is CASSQDFGFSTDTQYF. In nucleotides, the CDR3 is TGCGCCAGCAGCCAAGATTTCGGGTTTAGCACAGATACGCAGTATTTT.

This rearrangement joins TRBV11-3 to TRBJ2-5; 7 positions match TRBD1. There are 16 residues in the CDR3. V lost 1 base, J lost 3 bases, and 8 bases stayed unmatched. Per germline, CDR1 SGHNT and CDR2 YENEEA. The DNA for the CDR3 is TGTGCCAGCAGCTTAGGAGCGATGGACAGGAAAGAGACCCAGTACTTC. It codes for CASSLGAMDRKETQYF.

This sequence joins TRBV24-1 and TRBJ1-2; TRBD1 matches at 7 bases. Germline assignment: CDR1 KGHDR and CDR2 SFDVKD. The CDR3 extends over 14 amino acids. The junction had 5 bases not matched to a gene; V was cut back by 4 bases and J by 4 bases. The CDR3: CATSDPGQSYGYTF. The CDR3 coding sequence is TGTGCCACCAGTGACCCGGGACAGAGCTATGGCTACACCTTC.

This sequence joins TRBV10-3 and TRBJ2-2; TRBD2 agrees at 10 bases. This CDR3 has 14 residues. CDR1 is ENHRY and CDR2 is SYGVKD in the germline V gene. The V segment lost 9 bases and the J segment 8 bases; nucleotides outside the gene matches: 9. CDR3 in amino acids: CAIGSGRAVGELFF. CDR3 bases: TGTGCCATTGGGAGCGGGAGGGCCGTTGGGGAGCTGTTTTTT.

In this sample, this clone turned up a few times. The J gene is TRBJ2-2, the V gene TRBV11-2, with D possibly being TRBD2 (6 bases). With 5 bases removed from V and 7 bases from J, the gap between germline ends came to 8 bases. The CDR3 has 12 amino acids. Germline V gene data show CDR1 as SGHAT and CDR2 as FQNNGV. The CDR3 bases are TGTGCCAGCAGCCCGGAGGGCGGGGAGCTGTTTTTT. Its protein is CASSPEGGELFF. The variable domain in full, completed from reference TRBV11-2 and TRBJ2-2, reads EAGVAQSPRYKIIEKRQSVAFWCNPISGHATLYWYQQILGQGPKLLIQFQNNGVVDDSQLPKDRFSAERLKGVDSTLKIQPAKLEDSAVYLCASSPEGGELFFGEGSRLTVL.

This rearrangement joins TRBV5-1 to TRBJ2-3, with D possibly TRBD2 on 6 matching bases. The ends were cut back, 3 bases at V and 0 bases at J, with 17 bases in the middle. There are 17 residues in the CDR3. The germline gives CDR1 SGHRS, CDR2 YFSETQ. The CDR3 DNA reads as TGCGCCAGCAGCTCCCGAGTCTGGGGGGATAGCACAGATACGCAGTATTTT. Amino acid sequence: CASSSRVWGDSTDTQYF.

This chain uses TRBV19 with TRBJ2-2; TRBD2 agrees at 7 bases. V lost 1 base and J lost 4; bases outside the gene matches: 6. Germline CDR1 reads LNHDA; CDR2 reads SQIVND (reference sequence). The CDR3 consists of 16 residues. CDR3 coding DNA: TGTGCCAGTAGTATAGGCAGCGGGACGAGCACCGGGGAGCTGTTTTTT. Protein: CASSIGSGTSTGELFF.

The V gene is TRBV3-1 (or the pseudogene TRBV3-2), the J gene TRBJ2-3; TRBD2 agrees at 9 bases. Germline values: CDR1 LGHDT, CDR2 YNNKEL (reference sequence). J was trimmed by 5 bases and V by 6 bases; bases with no gene match: 6. The CDR3 is made up of 14 amino acids. CDR3 nucleotide sequence: TGTGCCAGCAGTGTGACTAGCGGTAGAGATACGCAGTATTTT. Its translation is CASSVTSGRDTQYF.

V gene TRBV10-2 combines with J gene TRBJ1-5, with a weak D call TRBD1 (6 bases). The V end lost 0 bases, the J end lost 9 bases, and 12 bases lay between the germline ends. The CDR3 extends over 14 amino acids. The germline V gene has CDR1 WSHSY and CDR2 SAAADI. CDR3 sequence reads: CASSESKGDRPQHF. CDR3 sequence (DNA): TGCGCCAGCAGTGAGTCGAAGGGGGATCGGCCCCAGCATTTT.